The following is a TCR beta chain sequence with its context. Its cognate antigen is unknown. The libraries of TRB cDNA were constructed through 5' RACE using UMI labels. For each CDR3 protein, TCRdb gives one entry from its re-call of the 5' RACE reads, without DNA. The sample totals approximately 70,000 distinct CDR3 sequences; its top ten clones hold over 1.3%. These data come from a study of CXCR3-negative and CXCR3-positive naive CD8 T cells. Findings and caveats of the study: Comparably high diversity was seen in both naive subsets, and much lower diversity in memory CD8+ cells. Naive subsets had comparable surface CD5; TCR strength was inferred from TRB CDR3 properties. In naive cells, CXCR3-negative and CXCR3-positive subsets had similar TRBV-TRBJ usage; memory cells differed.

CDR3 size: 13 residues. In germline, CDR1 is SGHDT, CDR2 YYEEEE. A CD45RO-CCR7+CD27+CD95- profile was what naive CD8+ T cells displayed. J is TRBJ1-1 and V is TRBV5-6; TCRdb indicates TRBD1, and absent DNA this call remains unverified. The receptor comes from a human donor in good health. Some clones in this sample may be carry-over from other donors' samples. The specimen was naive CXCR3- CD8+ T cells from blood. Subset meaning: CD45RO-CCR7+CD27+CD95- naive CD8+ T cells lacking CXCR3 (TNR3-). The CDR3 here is CASSPGPNTEAFF.